This T cell receptor beta chain was captured in a study of shared clonotypes between healthy human individuals. Details on this clone: Antigen unknown.

Terminally differentiated effector memory CD45RA+ cells were left out of the naive CD8 fraction, which was CD45RO-negative and positively selected for CCR7. The germline CDR1 and CDR2 sequences are MNHEY and SMNVEV (reference sequence). Trimming removed 5 bases at V and 4 bases at J, with 8 bases between. This CDR3 is 12 amino acids long. Study-wide points: Relative to their counterparts shared across all four donors, non-shared clonotypes exhibited diminished generation probabilities.

Genomic DNA per cell subset filled all wells of several immunoSEQ plates. As processed by the authors: There were no quality scores in the junction-only immunoSEQ sequences, so filtering differed. Clones were sequenced by immunoSEQ multiplex PCR, and TCRdb holds only the in-frame ones, with some missing. The DNA gave D and trimming, while V, J and clone size come from that table. This table has 1.5 million to 2.5 million clones, approximately 94% appearing once. This chain links TRBV27 with TRBJ1-2, with D hard to call. Sequencing was carried out using naive CD8+ T cells sorted from blood. The source is a man aged 18 to 30 in good health. CDR3 in amino acids: CASSGGPYGYTF. The CDR3 nucleotides read TGTGCCAGCAGTGGCGGACCCTATGGCTACACCTTC.